This T cell receptor (beta chain) was found in a study of T cell responses to AZD1222 COVID-19 vaccine. Data came from immunoSEQ multiplex PCR; TCRdb stores just in-frame clones and leaves some out. The table has 120,000 or so clones, about 90% seen once. This CDR3 region has 16 residues. The ends lost 4 bases at V and 5 bases at J; junction bases unmatched: 13. Germline lookup yields CDR1 SGHRS and CDR2 YFSETQ. About this clone itself: The antigen remains unidentified.

Study results and limitations: Regions 160-218 and 743-854 held dominance among vaccine-associated CD4 TCRs, which spanned spike. Variant regions that are unmutated are reportedly the target of nearly half of spike-specific TCRs. Spike-specific TCR breadth and depth both grew after two AZD1222 doses. A mostly white British donor set with more females was recruited, and clonal diversity was possibly underestimated.

The receptor comes from an adult in good health. This specimen consisted of peripheral blood, obtained on day 0 of MenACWY control vaccination. V gene TRBV5-1 combines with J gene TRBJ2-7; the match to TRBD1 covers 9 bases. This CDR3 is CASSVRPGTGSHEQYF. CDR3 bases: TGCGCCAGCAGCGTCCGGCCCGGGACAGGGTCCCACGAGCAGTACTTC. The variable domain in full, with the rest retrieved from reference TRBV5-1 and TRBJ2-7, is KAGVTQTPRYLIKTRGQQVTLSCSPISGHRSVSWYQQTPGQGLQFLFEYFSETQRNKGNFPGRFSGRQFSNSRSEMNVSTLELGDSALYLCASSVRPGTGSHEQYFGPGTRLTVT.